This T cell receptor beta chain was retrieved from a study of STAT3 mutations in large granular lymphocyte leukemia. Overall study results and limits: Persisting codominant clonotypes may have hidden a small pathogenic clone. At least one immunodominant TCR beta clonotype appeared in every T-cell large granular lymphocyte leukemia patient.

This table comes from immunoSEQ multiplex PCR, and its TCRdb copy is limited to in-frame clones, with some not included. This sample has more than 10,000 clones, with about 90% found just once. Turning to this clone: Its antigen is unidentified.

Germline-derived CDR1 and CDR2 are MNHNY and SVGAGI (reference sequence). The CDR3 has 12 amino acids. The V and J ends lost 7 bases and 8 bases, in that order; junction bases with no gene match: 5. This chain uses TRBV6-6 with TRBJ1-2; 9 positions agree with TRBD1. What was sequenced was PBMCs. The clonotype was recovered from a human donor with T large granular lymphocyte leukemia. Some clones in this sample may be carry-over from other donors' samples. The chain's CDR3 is CASTRTGEGYTF. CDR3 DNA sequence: TGTGCCAGCACCCGGACAGGGGAGGGCTACACCTTC.